Listed below are T cell receptor beta chains from one sample, sequenced in a study of CD8 T cells in ankylosing spondylitis. TCRdb analysed the 5' RACE reads with MiXCR anew, one entry per CDR3 protein. The sample holds approximately 130,000 distinct CDR3 sequences, roughly 9% seen once. The sequenced material came from blood, either unsorted or a sorted T cell fraction (not recorded which). The receptors stem from a male donor with ankylosing spondylitis or in good health (not recorded which). The CDR3 runs from the conserved cysteine through the conserved F or W. A D gene is named only where the DNA matches it firmly. Clone size is not always given. Where it is, it says once, few, many or a class for expanded clones.

TRBD1 | NA | TRBJ1-1 | TRBV20-1 | TGCAGTGCCCAGGACAGGGAAAGGCTGCGGGAAGCTTTCTTT | CSAQDRERLREAFF
NA | many | TRBJ2-2 | TRBV5-1 | TGCGCCAGCAGGGATAGCGAAGCCGGGGAGCTGTTTTTT | CASRDSEAGELFF
NA | many | TRBJ1-4 | TRBV29-1 | TGCAGCGTCGAGTTGGCAACTAATGAAAAACTGTTTTTT | CSVELATNEKLFF
NA | few | TRBJ2-3 | TRBV18 | TGTGCCAGCTCACCGTTCGGGACGGGCACAGATACGCAGTATTTT | CASSPFGTGTDTQYF
NA | NA | TRBJ2-7 | TRBV12-3/TRBV12-4 | TGTGCCAGCAGGGCCAGGGCTAGCGTTCCCTACGAGCAGTACTTC | CASRARASVPYEQYF
TRBD2 | many | TRBJ2-1 | TRBV5-1 | TGCGCCAGCAGCTTGGCCTTACAGCGGGAATTTCACAATGAGCAGTTCTTC | CASSLALQREFHNEQFF
NA | many | TRBJ2-1 | TRBV6-2/TRBV6-3 | TGTGCCAGCACATTGAGGAATTCCTACAATGAGCAGTTCTTC | CASTLRNSYNEQFF
NA | many | TRBJ2-7 | TRBV7-6 | TGTGCCAGCAGAAAGGACGGATCCACCTACGAGCAGTACTTC | CASRKDGSTYEQYF
NA | many | TRBJ1-6 | TRBV20-1 | TGCAGTGCTAGAGTGCAGGCGGGCAGTGGGATTTCACCCCTCCACTTT | CSARVQAGSGISPLHF
TRBD2 | many | TRBJ2-3 | TRBV7-9 | TGTGCCAGCAGCTTGGGATCCGGGACTATTTCAGATACGCAGTATTTT | CASSLGSGTISDTQYF
TRBD2 | NA | TRBJ2-1 | TRBV7-3 | TGTGCCAGCAGCTTATATCCTGTGGGACTAGTCACCAATGAGCAGTTCTTC | CASSLYPVGLVTNEQFF
NA | NA | TRBJ2-2 | TRBV7-3 | TGTGCCAGCAGCCGGGCGGCGGGACGCACCGGGGAGCTGTTTTTT | CASSRAAGRTGELFF
NA | many | TRBJ1-2 | TRBV6-2/TRBV6-3 | TGTGCCAGCAGTTACTTGGATGGCTACACCTTC | CASSYLDGYTF
NA | many | TRBJ2-1 | TRBV12-3/TRBV12-4 | TGTGCCAGCAGTTCGGGGGCCTACACCTACAATGAGCAGTTCTTC | CASSSGAYTYNEQFF
TRBD2 | NA | TRBJ2-1 | TRBV28 | TGTGCCAGCAGGCCCGGGACTAAGGTACTACGCGCTGAGCAGTTCTTC | CASRPGTKVLRAEQFF
NA | NA | TRBJ2-3 | TRBV7-2 | TGTGCCAGCAGCTTAGTGAAGGGTGATACGCAGTATTTT | CASSLVKGDTQYF
NA | NA | TRBJ1-3 | TRBV4-2 | TGTGCCAGCAGCCAAGAGGAGTTCTCTGGAAACACCATATATTTT | CASSQEEFSGNTIYF
TRBD1 | many | TRBJ2-5 | TRBV7-8 | TGTGCCAGCAGCTTAGGGGCAGGGGGCTGGGAAGAGACCCAGTACTTC | CASSLGAGGWEETQYF
NA | many | TRBJ2-3 | TRBV7-2 | TGTGCCAGCAGCTTAGGGCCGGGTAATACGCAGTATTTT | CASSLGPGNTQYF
NA | many | TRBJ2-7 | TRBV12-3/TRBV12-4 | TGTGCCAGCAGTTTTGTCGAGGGCTACGAGCAGTACTTC | CASSFVEGYEQYF
NA | many | TRBJ2-7 | TRBV20-1 | TGCAGTGCTAGACGCACGTACGAGCAGTACTTC | CSARRTYEQYF
NA | many | TRBJ2-1 | TRBV11-2 | TGTGCCAGCAGCTTAGACCCGAACAATGAGCAGTTCTTC | CASSLDPNNEQFF
TRBD2 | NA | TRBJ2-5 | TRBV12-3/TRBV12-4 | TGTGCCAGCACCGGCGGGAGTGAGACCCAGTACTTC | CASTGGSETQYF
TRBD1 | many | TRBJ2-5 | TRBV3-1 | TGTGCCAGCAGGAAACAGGGGGCGAGAGAGACCCAGTACTTC | CASRKQGARETQYF
TRBD2 | many | TRBJ2-7 | TRBV20-1 | TGCAGTGCTAGAGGAGCCCTAGCGGTCCTCTCCTACGAGCAGTACTTC | CSARGALAVLSYEQYF
NA | NA | TRBJ1-1 | TRBV12-3/TRBV12-4 | TGTGCCAGCAGTTCATCAGGGGTTACTGAAGCTTTCTTT | CASSSSGVTEAFF
NA | NA | TRBJ1-5 | TRBV30 | TGTGCCTGGAGGACTCCCGGGTCCGGCGGCAATCAGCCCCAGCATTTT | CAWRTPGSGGNQPQHF
NA | NA | TRBJ2-3 | TRBV18 | TGTGCCAGCTCACGCAGGGACGAAGCCCGTGGCACAGATACGCAGTATTTT | CASSRRDEARGTDTQYF
NA | many | TRBJ2-3 | TRBV5-1 | TGCGCCAGCAGCGCAGGCGGGATTAAAGATACGCAGTATTTT | CASSAGGIKDTQYF